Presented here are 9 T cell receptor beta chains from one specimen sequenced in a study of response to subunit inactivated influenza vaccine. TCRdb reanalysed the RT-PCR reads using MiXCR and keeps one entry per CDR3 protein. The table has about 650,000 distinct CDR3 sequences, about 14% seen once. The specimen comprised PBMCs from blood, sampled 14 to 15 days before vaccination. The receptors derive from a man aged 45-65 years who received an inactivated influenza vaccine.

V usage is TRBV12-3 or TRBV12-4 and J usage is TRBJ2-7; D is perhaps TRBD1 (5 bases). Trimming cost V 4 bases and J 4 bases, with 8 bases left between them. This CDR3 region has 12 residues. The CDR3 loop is CASSSRQYEQYF. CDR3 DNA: TGTGCCAGCAGTTCCCGACAGTACGAGCAGTACTTC.

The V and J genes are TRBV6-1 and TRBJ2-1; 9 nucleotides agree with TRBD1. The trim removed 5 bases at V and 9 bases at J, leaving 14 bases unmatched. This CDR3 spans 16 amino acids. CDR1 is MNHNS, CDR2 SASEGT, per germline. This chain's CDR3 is CASSQRPGTGSGEQFF. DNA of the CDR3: TGTGCCAGCAGTCAGCGACCCGGGACAGGGAGCGGTGAGCAGTTCTTC.

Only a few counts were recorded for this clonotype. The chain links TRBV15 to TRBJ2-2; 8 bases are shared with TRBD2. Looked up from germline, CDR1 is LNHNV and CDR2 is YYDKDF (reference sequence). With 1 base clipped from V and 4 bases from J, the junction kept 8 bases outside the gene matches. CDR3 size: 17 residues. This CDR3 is CATSRAGGRIGTGELFF. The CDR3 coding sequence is TGTGCCACCAGCAGAGCGGGCGGGAGGATTGGCACCGGGGAGCTGTTTTTT.

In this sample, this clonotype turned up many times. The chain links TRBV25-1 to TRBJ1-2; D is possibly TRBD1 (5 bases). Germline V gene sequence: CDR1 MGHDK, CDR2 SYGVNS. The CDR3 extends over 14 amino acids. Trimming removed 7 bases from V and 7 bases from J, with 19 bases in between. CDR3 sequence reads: CASTGGEEESGYTF. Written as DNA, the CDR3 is TGTGCCAGCACTGGGGGGGAAGAGGAGTCTGGCTACACCTTC.

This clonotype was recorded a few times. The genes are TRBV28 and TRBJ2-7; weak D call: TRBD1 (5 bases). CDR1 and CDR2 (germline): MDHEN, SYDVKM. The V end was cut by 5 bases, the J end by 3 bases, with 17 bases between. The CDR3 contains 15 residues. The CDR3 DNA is TGTGCCAGCAGTCCGCCCGGAACAGGCCACTACGAGCAGTACTTC. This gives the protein CASSPPGTGHYEQYF.

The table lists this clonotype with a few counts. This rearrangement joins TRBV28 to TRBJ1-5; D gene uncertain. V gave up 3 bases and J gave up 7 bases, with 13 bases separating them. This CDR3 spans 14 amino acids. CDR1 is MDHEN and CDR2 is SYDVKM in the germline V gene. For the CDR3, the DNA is TGTGCCAGCAGTTTCGGGCAGGTAGTACAGCCCCAGCATTTT. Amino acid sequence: CASSFGQVVQPQHF.

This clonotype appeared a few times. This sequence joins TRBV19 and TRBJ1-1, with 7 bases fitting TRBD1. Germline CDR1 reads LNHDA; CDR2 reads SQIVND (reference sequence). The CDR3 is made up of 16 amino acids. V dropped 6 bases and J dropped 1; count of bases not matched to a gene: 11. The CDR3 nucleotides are TGTGCCAGTAGAGGGACAGACTCCACTACGAACACTGAAGCTTTCTTT. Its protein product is CASRGTDSTTNTEAFF.

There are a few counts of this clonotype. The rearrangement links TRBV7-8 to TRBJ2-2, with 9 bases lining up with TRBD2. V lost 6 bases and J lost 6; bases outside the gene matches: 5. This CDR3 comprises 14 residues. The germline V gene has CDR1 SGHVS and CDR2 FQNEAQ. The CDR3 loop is CASRPGLASGELFF. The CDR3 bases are TGTGCCAGCAGACCAGGACTAGCGTCCGGGGAGCTGTTTTTT.

CDR3 nucleotides: TGCGCCAGCAGCCGGTTGGTCCGGGGAACTGAAGCTTTCTTT. Translated: CASSRLVRGTEAFF. The chain joins TRBV4-1 to TRBJ1-1, with unresolved D. The CDR3 totals 14 residues. Germline V gene sequence: CDR1 MGHRA, CDR2 YSYEKL. V was cut by 4 bases and J by 5 bases, with 14 bases left in between.